This T cell receptor (beta chain) was observed in a study of T cell responses to AZD1222 COVID-19 vaccine. About the research overall: Analyses pooled second doses at about 4 or about 12 weeks.

Overall study findings and caveats: An increase in Spike-specific TCR breadth and depth was observed after two AZD1222 doses. Targeting of unmutated variant regions was reportedly seen in nearly half of spike-specific TCRs.

Regarding this clone: Its antigen is undetermined.

The CDR3 spans 14 residues. CDR1 SGHNT and CDR2 YENEEA come from the germline V gene. The V segment lost 4 bases and the J segment 6 bases; nucleotides outside the gene matches: 6. Assay: immunoSEQ multiplex PCR; the TCRdb copy retains only in-frame clones and omits some. There are 90,000 to 120,000 clones in the sample; 88% occur only once, and around 9% lies in the top ten. This clonotype was sampled from an adult in good health. The source material was peripheral blood, sampled on day 0 of AZD1222 vaccination. The rearrangement uses TRBV11-3 and TRBJ2-3, with 8 nucleotides matching TRBD1. This CDR3 reads CASSSDRGSDTQYF. Here the CDR3 DNA reads TGTGCCAGCAGCTCCGACAGGGGATCGGATACGCAGTATTTT.